These T cell receptor beta chains were read from a single sample in a study of OX40 agonist ivuxolimab in advanced cancers. Data came from immunoSEQ multiplex PCR; TCRdb stores just in-frame clones and leaves some out. The table records about 79,000 clones, less than 95% of them present only once. The input for sequencing was CD4+ or CD8+ T cells sorted from blood, taken in a trial of the OX40 agonist ivuxolimab. The receptors shown here come from an adult with an advanced solid tumor such as melanoma, head and neck, liver or kidney cancer. CDR3s include the opening cysteine and the closing phenylalanine or tryptophan. A D gene is named only where the DNA matches it firmly. The size of a clone is reported for some rows only, either as once, few or many, or as a class for expanded clones.

>TRBJ2-1|.|TRBV2|TRBD2
CASLTSGSNEQFF
TGTGCCAGCCTGACTAGCGGGAGCAATGAGCAGTTCTTC
>TRBJ2-5|.|TRBV7-9|.
CASSWGETQYF
TGTGCCAGCAGCTGGGGAGAGACCCAGTACTTC
>TRBJ2-1|.|TRBV27|.
CASQDRTSSYNEQFF
TGTGCCAGCCAAGACAGGACGAGCTCCTACAATGAGCAGTTCTTC
>TRBJ2-5|.|TRBV4-3|.
CASSQSDFATETQYF
TGCGCCAGCAGCCAGTCTGATTTTGCGACGGAGACCCAGTACTTC
>TRBJ2-3|.|TRBV14|.
CASSQEFGASSENTDTQYF
TGTGCCAGCAGCCAAGAATTCGGGGCGTCTAGCGAGAACACAGATACGCAGTATTTT
>TRBJ2-7|.|TRBV23-1|.
CASSQLPPQGRLGGSSYEQYF
TGCGCCAGCAGTCAACTCCCCCCCCAGGGGCGGCTGGGCGGGAGTTCGTACGAGCAGTACTTC
>TRBJ1-2|.|TRBV9|.
CASSVSPREQQRDGYTF
TGTGCCAGCAGCGTAAGTCCGAGGGAGCAGCAGAGGGATGGCTACACCTTC
>TRBJ2-3|.|TRBV7-9|.
CASSLATLGRGDSTDTQYF
TGTGCCAGCAGCTTAGCAACCTTGGGGAGGGGGGACAGCACAGATACGCAGTATTTT
>TRBJ2-1|.|TRBV6-5|TRBD1
CASSYSTGGYEQFF
TGTGCCAGCAGTTACTCGACAGGGGGCTATGAGCAGTTCTTC
>TRBJ1-2|.|TRBV29-1|.
CSVGRGLQDGYTF
TGCAGCGTTGGGCGGGGGCTTCAGGATGGCTACACCTTC
>TRBJ1-1|.|TRBV30|.
CAWSAEGVGVNTEAFF
TGTGCCTGGAGTGCGGAGGGGGTGGGGGTGAACACTGAAGCTTTCTTT
>TRBJ2-7|.|TRBV7-9|TRBD1
CASSSDRNEQYF
TGTGCCAGCAGCTCGGACAGGAACGAGCAGTACTTC
>TRBJ2-1|.|TRBV5-1|TRBD2
CASSMGLAGSYNEQFF
TGCGCCAGCAGCATGGGACTAGCGGGCTCCTACAATGAGCAGTTCTTC
>TRBJ2-7|.|TRBV28|.
CASTGSYEQYF
TGTGCCAGCACAGGGTCCTACGAGCAGTACTTC
>TRBJ2-7|.|TRBV5-6|TRBD1
CASSLGGTVEQYF
TGTGCCAGCAGCTTGGGGGGGACAGTGGAGCAGTACTTC
>TRBJ1-1|.|TRBV7-2|.
CASSLTSPALFMNTEAFF
TGTGCCAGCAGCTTAACCTCTCCTGCCCTTTTTATGAACACTGAAGCTTTCTTT
>TRBJ2-1|.|TRBV6-5|.
CASSYYAENNEQFF
TGTGCCAGCAGTTACTACGCTGAGAACAATGAGCAGTTCTTC
>TRBJ2-3|.|TRBV9|TRBD2
CASSGLAGGLDTQYF
TGTGCCAGCAGTGGACTAGCGGGAGGGCTAGATACGCAGTATTTT
>TRBJ2-2|.|TRBV7-9|TRBD1
CASSPTGVNTGELFF
TGTGCCAGCAGCCCCACAGGGGTGAACACCGGGGAGCTGTTTTTT
>TRBJ1-6|.|TRBV5-6|.
CASSLSGTGSPLHF
TGTGCCAGCAGCTTGTCTGGCACTGGATCACCCCTCCACTTT
>TRBJ1-1|.|TRBV2|.
CASRSIMNTEAFF
TGTGCCAGCAGAAGTATTATGAACACTGAAGCTTTCTTT
>TRBJ2-1|.|TRBV10-1|.
CASSRDLSSYNEQFF
TGCGCCAGCAGTCGGGATCTCAGCTCCTACAATGAGCAGTTCTTC
>TRBJ1-6|.|TRBV7-6|.
CASSLASTGPSSPLHF
TGTGCCAGCAGCTTAGCGAGCACCGGCCCTAGTTCACCCCTCCACTTT
>TRBJ2-7|.|TRBV7-6|.
CASSLEGGGYEQYF
TGTGCCAGCAGCCTAGAGGGGGGAGGCTACGAGCAGTACTTC
>TRBJ2-1|.|TRBV7-9|TRBD2
CASSFPGSGGEFF
TGTGCCAGCAGCTTCCCAGGGAGTGGGGGGGAGTTCTTC
>TRBJ2-7|.|TRBV19|TRBD2
CASRPGTTSSYEQYF
TGTGCCAGTCGCCCCGGGACTACAAGCTCCTACGAGCAGTACTTC
>TRBJ1-2|.|TRBV7-2|.
CASSSVGDANYGYTF
TGTGCCAGCAGCTCGGTCGGGGACGCTAACTATGGCTACACCTTC
>TRBJ2-1|.|TRBV19|.
CASSNGNYNEQFF
TGTGCCAGTAGTAACGGAAATTACAATGAGCAGTTCTTC
>TRBJ2-3|.|TRBV6-1|.
CASTEPGGTDTQYF
TGTGCCAGCACCGAACCTGGGGGCACAGATACGCAGTATTTT
>TRBJ1-1|once|TRBV6-5|.
CASSYSQEAAFF
TGTGCCAGCAGTTACTCGCAGGAGGCAGCTTTCTTT
>TRBJ2-7|.|TRBV2|.
CASSEGGGATYEQYF
TGTGCCAGCAGTGAAGGTGGGGGGGCAACCTACGAGCAGTACTTC
>TRBJ2-7|.|TRBV9|.
CASSVNGAGSYEQYF
TGTGCCAGCAGCGTCAACGGAGCGGGCTCCTACGAGCAGTACTTC
>TRBJ2-5|.|TRBV18|.
CASSPEWSGQLETQYF
TGTGCCAGCTCACCAGAATGGTCGGGCCAATTAGAGACCCAGTACTTC
>TRBJ1-5|.|TRBV28|.
CASKGDTNQPQHF
TGTGCCAGCAAGGGGGACACTAATCAGCCCCAGCATTTT
>TRBJ2-7|.|TRBV5-3|TRBD1
CARSLGDRGPSYEQYF
TGTGCCAGAAGCCTGGGCGACAGGGGTCCTTCCTACGAGCAGTACTTC
>TRBJ2-3|.|TRBV29-1|TRBD2
CSVNGLAGGADTQYF
TGCAGCGTTAACGGCCTAGCGGGAGGTGCAGATACGCAGTATTTT
>TRBJ2-5|.|TRBV27|TRBD1
CASSPDRGYETQYF
TGTGCCAGCAGCCCGGACAGGGGGTACGAGACCCAGTACTTC
>TRBJ1-5|.|TRBV19|.
CASSIVGGNQPQHF
TGTGCCAGTAGTATAGTCGGGGGTAATCAGCCCCAGCATTTT
>TRBJ1-2|.|TRBV4-1|TRBD1
CASSQGAGTGAHYTF
TGCGCCAGCAGCCAAGGTGCAGGGACAGGGGCCCACTACACCTTC
>TRBJ2-1|.|TRBV28|.
CASRDSKTKQFF
TGTGCCAGCAGGGACAGTAAGACTAAGCAGTTCTTC
>TRBJ1-6|.|TRBV6-5|.
CASSYGAGGSPLHF
TGTGCCAGCAGTTACGGGGCCGGCGGTTCACCCCTCCACTTT
>TRBJ2-3|.|TRBV18|.
CASSPGVEGRSYLSTDTQYF
TGTGCCAGCTCACCAGGCGTTGAAGGGAGAAGTTATCTAAGCACAGATACGCAGTATTTT
>TRBJ2-7|.|TRBV6-5|.
CASSPQTGLLYEQYF
TGTGCCAGCAGTCCTCAGACAGGTTTACTCTACGAGCAGTACTTC
>TRBJ2-1|.|TRBV7-7|.
CASSLDPPSSYNEQFF
TGTGCCAGCAGCTTGGACCCCCCAAGCTCCTACAATGAGCAGTTCTTC
>TRBJ2-7|.|TRBV4-2|.
CASSQDIRARSILEQYF
TGTGCCAGCAGCCAAGATATTCGGGCTCGATCGATTCTCGAGCAGTACTTC
>TRBJ2-7|.|TRBV27|.
CASSPGVYEQYF
TGTGCCAGCAGCCCCGGGGTGTACGAGCAGTACTTC
>TRBJ2-3|.|TRBV5-4|.
CASSLGVASTDTQYF
TGTGCCAGCAGCTTGGGGGTTGCGTCCACAGATACGCAGTATTTT
>TRBJ1-1|.|TRBV7-2|.
CASSLWGSGNTEAFF
TGTGCCAGCAGCTTGTGGGGATCCGGGAACACTGAAGCTTTCTTT
>TRBJ2-5|.|TRBV4-1|.
CASSQGEGALETQYF
TGCGCCAGCAGCCAAGGGGAGGGGGCATTGGAGACCCAGTACTTC
>TRBJ2-1|.|TRBV27|.
CASSLAVPNEQFF
TGTGCCAGCAGTCTAGCCGTGCCAAATGAGCAGTTCTTC
>TRBJ2-1|once|TRBV27|TRBD2
CASSLSSGRRYNEQFF
TGTGCCAGCAGCCTTTCTAGCGGGAGACGCTACAATGAGCAGTTCTTC
>TRBJ1-2|.|TRBV5-4|TRBD1
CASSLAVRQGEGYGYTF
TGTGCCAGCAGCTTGGCCGTTAGACAGGGGGAGGGGTATGGCTACACCTTC
>TRBJ2-1|.|TRBV4-1|.
CASSPGPSSYNEQFF
TGCGCCAGCAGCCCCGGCCCAAGCTCCTACAATGAGCAGTTCTTC